This T cell receptor (beta chain) was sequenced for a study of response to subunit inactivated influenza vaccine. Overall study findings and caveats: The authors put forward the suggestion that each seasonal influenza vaccination may bring in only a limited number of new T cells.

This clonotype came up a few times. Its specificity is not known. TCRdb redid the calling of the RT-PCR reads with MiXCR, one entry per CDR3 protein. The sample has 600,000 to 850,000 distinct CDR3 sequences, approximately 14% seen once. The CDR3 length is 15 residues. The germline V gene encodes CDR1 DFQATT and CDR2 SNEGSKA (reference sequence). Unmatched junction bases numbered 20, after V lost 6 bases and J lost 12 bases. The sequenced sample was PBMCs from blood, obtained roughly 15 days before vaccination. V gene TRBV20-1 combines with J gene TRBJ2-1; 7 bases agree with TRBD1. This clonotype was obtained from a man over 45 who received an inactivated influenza vaccine. The CDR3 region has the DNA TGCAGTGCCGCACCACAGGGGAAGGGGGTGTTTGGGCAGTTCTTC. Protein product: CSAAPQGKGVFGQFF.